This TCR beta chain comes out of a study of cytotoxic CD8 clonotypes in ibrutinib-treated CLL. Study-wide results and caveats: There were differences in sampling times between sustained-remission and progressing patients.

V was cut by 3 bases and J by 2 bases, with 14 bases left in between. The CDR3 sequence is 16 residues long. CDR1 is MNHEY and CDR2 is SMNVEV in the germline V gene (reference sequence). Comment on this clone: What it binds is not known.

Only in-frame clones appear in the TCRdb table, and some are missing; sequencing was by immunoSEQ multiplex PCR. Of over 110,000 clones in the sample, less than 95% were seen once. The sequencing used PBMCs, collected after 12 months of ibrutinib treatment. The TCR comes from a human donor with chronic lymphocytic leukemia. The chain has TRBV27 and TRBJ1-5, with D tentatively TRBD1 (5 bases). CDR3: CASSFTGRRGNQPQHF. CDR3 in DNA: TGTGCCAGCAGTTTCACGGGACGACGAGGCAATCAGCCCCAGCATTTT.